The following is a T cell receptor beta chain sequence with its context. Its antigen remains unidentified. The record originates from a study of shared clonotypes between healthy human individuals. Study observations and caveats: The authors expected sequencing depth to affect clonotype sharing among donors.

Template for every sorted-subset replicate PCR totaled approximately 0.2 ug DNA, 25,000 to 35,000 T cell genomes. This table comes from immunoSEQ multiplex PCR, and its TCRdb copy is limited to in-frame clones, with some not included. The sample holds about 1 million clones, more than 60% seen once. Subsets obtained from CD4+ cells comprised CD45RA+ naive and CD45RA-negative memory cells. The sequenced sample consisted of memory CD4+ T cells sorted from blood. Regarding subset: CD45RA-negative fraction. The sequence was collected from a man younger than 35 in good health.

In nucleotides, the CDR3 is TGTGCCAGCAGGACCCGGACAGGCTTCTATGGCTACACCTTC. Translating it yields CASRTRTGFYGYTF. The chain links TRBV28 to TRBJ1-2, with 7 bases aligning to TRBD1. The germline V gene has CDR1 MDHEN and CDR2 SYDVKM. The V and J ends lost 6 bases and 4 bases, in that order; junction bases with no gene match: 8. There are 14 residues in the CDR3.